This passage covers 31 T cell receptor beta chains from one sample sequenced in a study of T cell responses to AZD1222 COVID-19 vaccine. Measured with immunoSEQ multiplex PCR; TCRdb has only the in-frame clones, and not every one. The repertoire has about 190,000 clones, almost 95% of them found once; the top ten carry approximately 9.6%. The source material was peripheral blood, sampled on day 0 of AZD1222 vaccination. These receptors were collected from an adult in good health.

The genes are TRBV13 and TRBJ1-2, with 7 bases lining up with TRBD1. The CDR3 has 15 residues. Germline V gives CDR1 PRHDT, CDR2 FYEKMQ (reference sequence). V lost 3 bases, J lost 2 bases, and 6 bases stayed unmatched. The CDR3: CASSFSDRANYGYTF. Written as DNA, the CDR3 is TGTGCCAGCAGCTTCTCCGACAGGGCCAACTATGGCTACACCTTC.

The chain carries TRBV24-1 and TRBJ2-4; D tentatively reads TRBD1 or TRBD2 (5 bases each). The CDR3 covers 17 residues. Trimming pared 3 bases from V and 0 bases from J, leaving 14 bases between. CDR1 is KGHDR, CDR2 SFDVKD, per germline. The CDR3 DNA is TGTGCCACCAGTGATGGGGGTCGAGGACTAGCCAAAAACATTCAGTACTTC. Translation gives CATSDGGRGLAKNIQYF.

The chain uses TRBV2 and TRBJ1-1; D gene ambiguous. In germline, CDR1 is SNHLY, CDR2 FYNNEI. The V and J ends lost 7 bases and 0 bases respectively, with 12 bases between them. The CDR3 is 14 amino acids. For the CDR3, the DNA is TGTGCCAGCAATCATCGGGGAGTGAACACTGAAGCTTTCTTT. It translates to CASNHRGVNTEAFF.

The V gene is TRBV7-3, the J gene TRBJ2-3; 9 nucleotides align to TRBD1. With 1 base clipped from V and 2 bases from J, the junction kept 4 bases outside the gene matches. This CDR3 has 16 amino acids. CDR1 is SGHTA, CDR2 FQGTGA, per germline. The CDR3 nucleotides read TGTGCCAGCAGCTTAATCGGGACAGGGACCACAGATACGCAGTATTTT. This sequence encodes CASSLIGTGTTDTQYF. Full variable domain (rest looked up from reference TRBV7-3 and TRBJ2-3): GAGVSQTPSNKVTEKGKYVELRCDPISGHTALYWYRQSLGQGPEFLIYFQGTGAADDSGLPNDRFFAVRPEGSVSTLKIQRTERGDSAVYLCASSLIGTGTTDTQYFGPGTRLTVL.

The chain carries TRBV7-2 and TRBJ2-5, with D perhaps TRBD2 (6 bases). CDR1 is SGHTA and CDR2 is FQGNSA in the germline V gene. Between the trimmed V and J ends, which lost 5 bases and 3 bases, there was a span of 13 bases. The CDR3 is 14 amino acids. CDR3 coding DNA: TGTGCCAGCAGCCACGTAGCTAGCGAAGAGACCCAGTACTTC. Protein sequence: CASSHVASEETQYF.

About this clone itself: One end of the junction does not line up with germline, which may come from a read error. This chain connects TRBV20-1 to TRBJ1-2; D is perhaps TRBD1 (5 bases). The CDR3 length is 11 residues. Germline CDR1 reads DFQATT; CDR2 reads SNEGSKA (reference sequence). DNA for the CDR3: TGCAGTGCTAGGGCGGCGGGGACCGGGGCCTTC. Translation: CSARAAGTGAF.

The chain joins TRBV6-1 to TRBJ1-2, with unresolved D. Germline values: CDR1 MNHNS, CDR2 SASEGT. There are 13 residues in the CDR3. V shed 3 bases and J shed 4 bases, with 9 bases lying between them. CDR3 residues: CASSDPGFYGYTF. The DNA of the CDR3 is TGTGCCAGCAGTGACCCCGGGTTCTATGGCTACACCTTC.

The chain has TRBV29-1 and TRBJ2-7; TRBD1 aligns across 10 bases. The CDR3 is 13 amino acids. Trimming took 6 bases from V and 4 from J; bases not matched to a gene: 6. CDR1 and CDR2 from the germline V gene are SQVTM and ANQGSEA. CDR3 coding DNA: TGCAGCGTCGCAGGGGGACAGGGGTACGAGCAGTACTTC. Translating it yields CSVAGGQGYEQYF.

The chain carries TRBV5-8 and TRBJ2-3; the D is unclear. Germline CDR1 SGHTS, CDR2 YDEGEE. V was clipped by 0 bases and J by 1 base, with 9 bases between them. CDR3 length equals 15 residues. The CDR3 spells CASSLGALRTDTQYF. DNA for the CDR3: TGTGCCAGCAGCTTGGGGGCTCTCCGCACAGATACGCAGTATTTT.

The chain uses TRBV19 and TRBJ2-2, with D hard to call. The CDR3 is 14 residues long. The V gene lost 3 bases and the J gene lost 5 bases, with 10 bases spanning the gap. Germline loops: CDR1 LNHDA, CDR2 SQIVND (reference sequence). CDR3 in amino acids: CASSIPGRTGELFF. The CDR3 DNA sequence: TGTGCCAGTAGTATCCCTGGTCGTACCGGGGAGCTGTTTTTT.

CDR3 coding DNA: TGTGCCAGCAGCCAAGGGGGGGGGAGGAAACATCAGCCCCAGCATTTT. The encoded protein is CASSQGGGRKHQPQHF. The V and J genes are TRBV4-2 and TRBJ1-5; perhaps TRBD1 as D (5 bases). V was clipped by 1 base and J by 5 bases, with 15 bases between them. From germline, CDR1 is LGHNA and CDR2 YNFKEQ. The CDR3 contains 16 residues.

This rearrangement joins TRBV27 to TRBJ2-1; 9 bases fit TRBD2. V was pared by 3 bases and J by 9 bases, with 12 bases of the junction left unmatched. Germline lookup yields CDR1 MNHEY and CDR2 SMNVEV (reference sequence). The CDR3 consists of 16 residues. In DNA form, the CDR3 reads TGTGCCAGCAGTTTTAGGGCGGGAGGGCTCGGAGGTGAGCAGTTCTTC. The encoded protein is CASSFRAGGLGGEQFF.

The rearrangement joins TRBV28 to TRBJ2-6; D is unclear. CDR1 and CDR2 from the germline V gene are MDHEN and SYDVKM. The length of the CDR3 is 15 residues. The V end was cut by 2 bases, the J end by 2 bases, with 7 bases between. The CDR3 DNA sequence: TGTGCCAGCAGTTTAAGGACGGCTGGGGCCAACGTCCTGACTTTC. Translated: CASSLRTAGANVLTF.

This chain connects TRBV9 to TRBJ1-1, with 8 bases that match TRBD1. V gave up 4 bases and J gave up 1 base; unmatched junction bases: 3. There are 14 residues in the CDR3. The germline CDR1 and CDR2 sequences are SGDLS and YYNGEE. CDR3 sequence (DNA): TGTGCCAGCAGCTTTGGACAGGGGAACACTGAAGCTTTCTTT. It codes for CASSFGQGNTEAFF.

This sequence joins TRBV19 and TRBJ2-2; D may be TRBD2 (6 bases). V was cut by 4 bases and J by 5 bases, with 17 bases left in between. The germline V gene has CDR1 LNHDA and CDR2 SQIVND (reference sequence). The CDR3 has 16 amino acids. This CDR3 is CASSRKTPSGTGELFF. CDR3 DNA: TGTGCCAGTAGTAGGAAGACCCCAAGCGGGACCGGGGAGCTGTTTTTT.

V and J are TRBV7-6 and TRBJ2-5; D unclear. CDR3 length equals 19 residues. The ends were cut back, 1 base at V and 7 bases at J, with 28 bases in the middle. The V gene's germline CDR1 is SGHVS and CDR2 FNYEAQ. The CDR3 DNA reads TGTGCCAGCAGCTTAGGACCCCCCACCCGCTACAACCAATTAGGGACCCAGTACTTC. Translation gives CASSLGPPTRYNQLGTQYF.

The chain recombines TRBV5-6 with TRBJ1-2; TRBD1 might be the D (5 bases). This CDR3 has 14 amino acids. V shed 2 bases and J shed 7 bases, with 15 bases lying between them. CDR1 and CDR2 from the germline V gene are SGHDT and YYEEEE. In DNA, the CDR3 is TGTGCCAGCAGCTTCTCGTTCGGGGGGATTGGCTACACCTTC. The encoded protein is CASSFSFGGIGYTF.

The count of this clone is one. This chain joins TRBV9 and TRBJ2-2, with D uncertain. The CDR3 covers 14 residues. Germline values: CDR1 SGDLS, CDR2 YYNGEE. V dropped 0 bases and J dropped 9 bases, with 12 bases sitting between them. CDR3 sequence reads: CASSVGFERRELFF. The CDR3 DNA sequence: TGTGCCAGCAGCGTAGGGTTCGAGCGTAGGGAGCTGTTTTTT.

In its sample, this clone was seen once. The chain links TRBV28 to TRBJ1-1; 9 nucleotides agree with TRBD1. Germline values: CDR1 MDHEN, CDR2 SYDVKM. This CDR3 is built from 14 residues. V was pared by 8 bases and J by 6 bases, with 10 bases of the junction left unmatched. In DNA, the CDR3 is TGTGCCAGCGGTAACAGGGGGCTAGGGGCTGAAGCTTTCTTT. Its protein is CASGNRGLGAEAFF.

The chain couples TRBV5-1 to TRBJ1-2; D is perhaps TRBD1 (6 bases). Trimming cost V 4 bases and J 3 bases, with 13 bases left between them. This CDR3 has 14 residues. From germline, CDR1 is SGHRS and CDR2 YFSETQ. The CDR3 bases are TGCGCCAGCAGCGTGGGACATTCGGACTATGGCTACACCTTC. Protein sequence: CASSVGHSDYGYTF.

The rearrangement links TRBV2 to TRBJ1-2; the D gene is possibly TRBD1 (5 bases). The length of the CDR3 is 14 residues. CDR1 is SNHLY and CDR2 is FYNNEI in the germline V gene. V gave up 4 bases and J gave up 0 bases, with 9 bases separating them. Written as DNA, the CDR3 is TGTGCCAGCAGTGGTGGGACGACTAACTATGGCTACACCTTC. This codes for CASSGGTTNYGYTF. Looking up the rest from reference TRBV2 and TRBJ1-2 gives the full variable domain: EPEVTQTPSHQVTQMGQEVILRCVPISNHLYFYWYRQILGQKVEFLVSFYNNEISEKSEIFDDQFSVERPDGSNFTLKIRSTKLEDSAMYFCASSGGTTNYGYTFGSGTRLTVV.

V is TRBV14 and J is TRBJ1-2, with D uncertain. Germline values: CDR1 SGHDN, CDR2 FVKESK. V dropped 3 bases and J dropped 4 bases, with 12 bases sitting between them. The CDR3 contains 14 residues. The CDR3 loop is CASSHNRGSYGYTF. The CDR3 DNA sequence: TGTGCCAGCAGCCATAATCGAGGGTCCTATGGCTACACCTTC.

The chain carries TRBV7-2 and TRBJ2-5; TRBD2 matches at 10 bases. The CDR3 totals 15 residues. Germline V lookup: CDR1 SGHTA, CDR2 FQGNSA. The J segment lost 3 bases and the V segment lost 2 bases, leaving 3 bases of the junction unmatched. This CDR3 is CASSLTSGVKETQYF. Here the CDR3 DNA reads TGTGCCAGCAGCTTAACTAGCGGGGTTAAAGAGACCCAGTACTTC.

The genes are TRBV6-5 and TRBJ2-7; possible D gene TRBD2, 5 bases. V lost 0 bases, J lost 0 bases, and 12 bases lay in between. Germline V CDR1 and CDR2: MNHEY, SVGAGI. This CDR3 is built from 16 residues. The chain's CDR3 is CASSYSTLDSSYEQYF. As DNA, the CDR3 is TGTGCCAGCAGTTACTCGACGTTGGACTCCTCCTACGAGCAGTACTTC.

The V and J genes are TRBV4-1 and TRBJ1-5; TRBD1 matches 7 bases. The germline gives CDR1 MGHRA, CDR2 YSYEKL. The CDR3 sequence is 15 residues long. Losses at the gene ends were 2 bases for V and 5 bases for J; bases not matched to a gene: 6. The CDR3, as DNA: TGCGCCAGCAGCCAATTGGGACAGTCCCATCAGCCCCAGCATTTT. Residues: CASSQLGQSHQPQHF.

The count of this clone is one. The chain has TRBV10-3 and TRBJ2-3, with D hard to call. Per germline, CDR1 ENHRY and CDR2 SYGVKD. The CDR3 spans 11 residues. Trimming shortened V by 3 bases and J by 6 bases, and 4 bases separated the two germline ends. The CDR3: CAISDRDTQYF. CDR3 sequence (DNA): TGTGCCATCAGTGATCGTGATACGCAGTATTTT.

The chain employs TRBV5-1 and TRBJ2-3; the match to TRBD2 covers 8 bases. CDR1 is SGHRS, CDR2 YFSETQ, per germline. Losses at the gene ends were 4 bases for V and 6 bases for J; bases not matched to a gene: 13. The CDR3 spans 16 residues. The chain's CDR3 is CASSTDGAGGADTQYF. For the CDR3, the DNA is TGCGCCAGCAGCACCGACGGGGCGGGGGGAGCGGATACGCAGTATTTT. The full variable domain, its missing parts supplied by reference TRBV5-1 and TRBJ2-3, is KAGVTQTPRYLIKTRGQQVTLSCSPISGHRSVSWYQQTPGQGLQFLFEYFSETQRNKGNFPGRFSGRQFSNSRSEMNVSTLELGDSALYLCASSTDGAGGADTQYFGPGTRLTVL.

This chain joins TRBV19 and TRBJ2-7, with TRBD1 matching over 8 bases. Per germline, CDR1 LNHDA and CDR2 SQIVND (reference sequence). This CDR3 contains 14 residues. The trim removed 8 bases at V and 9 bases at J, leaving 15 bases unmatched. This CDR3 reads CASSVGTGLRGQYF. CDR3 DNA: TGTGCCAGTTCAGTCGGGACAGGTCTACGGGGGCAGTACTTC.

CDR3 region: CASSFWAGASSGANVLTF. CDR3 nucleotide sequence: TGTGCCAGCAGCTTTTGGGCAGGGGCAAGCTCTGGGGCCAACGTCCTGACTTTC. The J gene is TRBJ2-6, the V gene TRBV5-6, with TRBD1 as a possible D gene (6 bases). The CDR3 covers 18 residues. In germline, CDR1 is SGHDT, CDR2 YYEEEE. V dropped 2 bases and J dropped 0 bases, with 15 bases sitting between them.

The DNA of the CDR3 is TGTGCCAGCAGCCAGACAGGGCTGGGCACTGAAGCTTTCTTT. It codes for CASSQTGLGTEAFF. The chain links TRBV7-9 to TRBJ1-1, with TRBD1 matching over 7 bases. Germline lookup yields CDR1 SEHNR and CDR2 FQNEAQ (reference sequence). This CDR3 has 14 residues. The V segment lost 5 bases and the J segment 4 bases; nucleotides outside the gene matches: 7.

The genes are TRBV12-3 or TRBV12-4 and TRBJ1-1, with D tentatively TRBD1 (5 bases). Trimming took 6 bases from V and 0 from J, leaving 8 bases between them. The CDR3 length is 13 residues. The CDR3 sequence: CASSRQLNTEAFF. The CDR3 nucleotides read TGTGCCAGCAGCCGACAGTTGAACACTGAAGCTTTCTTT.